This section outlines one T cell receptor (beta chain) sequence together with its context. Libraries were prepared by immunoSEQ multiplex PCR; TCRdb keeps only in-frame clonotypes and omits some of them. The sample consists of roughly 100,000 clones, approximately 90% of them appearing once. The sample comes from a study of blood T cell repertoires in COVID-19. The clonotype originates from a woman of 80 years or more in a cohort sampled during active COVID-19. The specimen sequenced was peripheral blood.

The CDR3 protein is CASSRVFDSYNEQFF. Written as DNA, the CDR3 is TGTGCCAGCAGCAGGGTTTTTGACTCCTACAATGAGCAGTTCTTC. This chain connects TRBV6-5 to TRBJ2-1; maybe TRBD1 (5 bases). CDR3 size: 15 residues. Deletions cut 6 bases from V and 0 bases from J, with 12 bases between. Looked up from germline, CDR1 is MNHEY and CDR2 is SVGAGI.